The sequence of this T cell receptor beta chain was determined in a study of blood T cell repertoires in COVID-19. The overall study: The United States, Italy and Spain provided the acute and convalescent COVID-19 samples. The cDNA or gDNA used as material had been derived from T cells, B-cell-depleted T cells, or PBMCs.

This CDR3 spans 14 amino acids. The V gene lost 4 bases and the J gene lost 4 bases, with 8 bases spanning the gap. From germline, CDR1 is SGHVS and CDR2 FQNEAQ. This clone was recorded only once. In the study's own analysis: Reference gene primers were amplified, and this amplification served to estimate nucleated cell counts. Sequencing was performed with immunoSEQ multiplex PCR; in TCRdb, only in-frame clones are kept and a portion is missing. That table is the source of V, J and clone size, and D and trimming were worked out from the DNA. The sample holds 300,000 to 350,000 clones; approximately 86% are singletons and the top ten take approximately 9.9%. Enrolment of Seattle patients took place during active infection, and they were followed longitudinally.

This chain joins TRBV7-8 and TRBJ1-6; TRBD1 might be the D (5 bases). The sequenced sample was peripheral blood. The sequence was obtained from a man in his thirties or forties with COVID-19, enrolled during active disease. The DNA for the CDR3 is TGTGCCAGCAGCTGGGACTCTTATAATTCACCCCTCCACTTT. Translation: CASSWDSYNSPLHF.